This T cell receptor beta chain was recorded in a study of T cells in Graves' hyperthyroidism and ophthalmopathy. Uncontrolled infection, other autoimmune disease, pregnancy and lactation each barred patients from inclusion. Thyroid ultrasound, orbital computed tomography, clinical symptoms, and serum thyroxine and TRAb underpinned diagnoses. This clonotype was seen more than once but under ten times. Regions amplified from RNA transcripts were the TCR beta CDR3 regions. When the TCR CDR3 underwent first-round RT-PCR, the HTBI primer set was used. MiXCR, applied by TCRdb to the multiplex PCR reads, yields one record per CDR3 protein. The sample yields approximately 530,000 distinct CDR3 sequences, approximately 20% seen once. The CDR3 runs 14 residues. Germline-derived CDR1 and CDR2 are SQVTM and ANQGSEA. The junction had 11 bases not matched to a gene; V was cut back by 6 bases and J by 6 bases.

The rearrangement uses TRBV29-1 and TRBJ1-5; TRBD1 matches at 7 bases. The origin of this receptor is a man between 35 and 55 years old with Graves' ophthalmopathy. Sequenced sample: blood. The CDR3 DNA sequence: TGCAGCGTCGCAGACAGGGTGGGGAGTCAGCCCCAGCATTTT. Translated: CSVADRVGSQPQHF.